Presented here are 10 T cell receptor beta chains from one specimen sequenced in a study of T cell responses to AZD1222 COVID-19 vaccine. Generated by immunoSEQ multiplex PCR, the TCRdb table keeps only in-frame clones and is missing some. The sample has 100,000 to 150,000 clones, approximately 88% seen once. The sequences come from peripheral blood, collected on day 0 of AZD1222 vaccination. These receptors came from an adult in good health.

The CDR3 loop is CASSPPWNDLYGYTF. The CDR3 DNA follows: TGTGCCAGCAGCCCGCCTTGGAACGACCTCTATGGCTACACCTTC. The chain couples TRBV25-1 to TRBJ1-2; D uncertain. This CDR3 is 15 amino acids long. Germline CDR1 reads MGHDK; CDR2 reads SYGVNS. The V end was cut by 6 bases, the J end by 4 bases, with 18 bases between.

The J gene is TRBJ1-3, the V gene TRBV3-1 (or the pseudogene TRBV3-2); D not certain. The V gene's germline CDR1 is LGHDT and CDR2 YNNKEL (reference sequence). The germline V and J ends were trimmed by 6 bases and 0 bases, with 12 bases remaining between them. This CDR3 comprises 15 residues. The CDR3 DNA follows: TGTGCCAGCAGTCCAATCGGCACCTCTGGAAACACCATATATTTT. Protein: CASSPIGTSGNTIYF.

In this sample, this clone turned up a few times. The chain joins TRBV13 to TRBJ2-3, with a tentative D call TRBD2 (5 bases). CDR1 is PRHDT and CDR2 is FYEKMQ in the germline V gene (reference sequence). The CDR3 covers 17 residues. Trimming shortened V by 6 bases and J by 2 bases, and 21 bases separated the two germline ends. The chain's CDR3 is CASRPRFTGFSTDTQYF. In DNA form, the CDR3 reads TGTGCCAGCAGACCTAGATTTACGGGATTTTCCACAGATACGCAGTATTTT.

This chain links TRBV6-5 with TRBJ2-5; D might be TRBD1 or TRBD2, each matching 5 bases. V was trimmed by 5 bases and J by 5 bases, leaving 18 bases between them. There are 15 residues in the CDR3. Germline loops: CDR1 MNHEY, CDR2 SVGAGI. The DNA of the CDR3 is TGTGCCAGCAGTCGGGGCGTACTTTTGCAGGAGACCCAGTACTTC. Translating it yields CASSRGVLLQETQYF.

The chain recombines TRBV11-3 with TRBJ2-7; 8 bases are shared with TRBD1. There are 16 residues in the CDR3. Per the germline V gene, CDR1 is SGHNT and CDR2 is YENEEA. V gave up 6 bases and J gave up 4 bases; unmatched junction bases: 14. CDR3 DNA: TGTGCCAGCAGTCCTTTCAGGTGGACAGGGATGTACGAGCAGTACTTC. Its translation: CASSPFRWTGMYEQYF.

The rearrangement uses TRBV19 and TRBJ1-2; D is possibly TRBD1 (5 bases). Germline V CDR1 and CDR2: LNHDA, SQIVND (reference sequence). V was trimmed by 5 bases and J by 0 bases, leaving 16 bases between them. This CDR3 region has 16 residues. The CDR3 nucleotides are TGTGCCAGTAGTGGACATAACGGTAAAACTAACTATGGCTACACCTTC. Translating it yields CASSGHNGKTNYGYTF. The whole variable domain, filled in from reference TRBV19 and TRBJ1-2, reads DGGITQSPKYLFRKEGQNVTLSCEQNLNHDAMYWYRQDPGQGLRLIYYSQIVNDFQKGDIAEGYSVSREKKESFPLTVTSAQKNPTAFYLCASSGHNGKTNYGYTFGSGTRLTVV.

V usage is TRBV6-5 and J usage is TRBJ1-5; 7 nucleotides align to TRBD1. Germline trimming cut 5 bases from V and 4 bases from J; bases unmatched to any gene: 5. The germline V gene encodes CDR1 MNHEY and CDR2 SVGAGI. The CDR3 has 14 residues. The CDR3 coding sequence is TGTGCCAGCAGTCTCCGGGACAGAAATCAGCCCCAGCATTTT. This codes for CASSLRDRNQPQHF.

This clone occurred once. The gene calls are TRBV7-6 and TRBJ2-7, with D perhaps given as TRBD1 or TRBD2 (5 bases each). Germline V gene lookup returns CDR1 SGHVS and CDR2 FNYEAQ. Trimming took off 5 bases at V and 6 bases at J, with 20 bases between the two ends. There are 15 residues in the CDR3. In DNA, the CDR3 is TGTGCCAGCAGCCGTATCGGGGACGGGGATGTCGAGCAGTACTTC. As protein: CASSRIGDGDVEQYF.

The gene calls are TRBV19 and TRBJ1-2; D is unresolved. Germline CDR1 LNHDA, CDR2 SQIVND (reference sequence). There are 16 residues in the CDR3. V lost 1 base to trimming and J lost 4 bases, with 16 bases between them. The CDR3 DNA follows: TGTGCCAGTAGTATAGCGGGTACCATGCCCACCTATGGCTACACCTTC. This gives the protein CASSIAGTMPTYGYTF.

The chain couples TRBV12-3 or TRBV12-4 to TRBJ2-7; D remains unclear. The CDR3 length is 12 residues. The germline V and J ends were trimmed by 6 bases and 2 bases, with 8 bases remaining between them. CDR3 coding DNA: TGTGCCAGCAGCACCGAAGCCTACGAGCAGTACTTC. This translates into CASSTEAYEQYF.